These T cell receptor beta chains were read from a single sample in a study of graft-versus-host responses after intestinal transplantation. Measured with immunoSEQ multiplex PCR; TCRdb has only the in-frame clones, and not every one. Among fewer than 95,000 clones, over 90% were seen once, and the ten largest hold 0.15% to 0.2%. Antigen specificity for these receptors is unknown. Sequencing was performed on unstimulated CD4+ T cells sorted from spleen or lymph node cells, taken before transplant. The receptors here all came from a human donor who was the organ donor for an intestinal transplant. CDR3s include the opening cysteine and the closing phenylalanine or tryptophan. D genes are given only for firm matches. Not all rows give a size; the values are once, few, many and, for expanded clones, a class.

J gene,clone size,D gene,V gene,CDR3 length,CDR3 DNA,CDR3 protein
TRBJ1-6,.,.,TRBV21-1,14,TGTGCCAGGATAAGGGGGAACTATAATTCACCCCTCCACTTT,CARIRGNYNSPLHF
TRBJ2-1,once,.,TRBV6-1,14,TGTGCCAGCAGTGAAGTGCCCGTTTCCAATGAGCAGTTCTTC,CASSEVPVSNEQFF
TRBJ2-1,.,TRBD2,TRBV4-3,16,TGCGCCAGCAGCCAAGGGAGGGCGGGGGGCTACAATGAGCAGTTCTTC,CASSQGRAGGYNEQFF
TRBJ1-2,.,.,TRBV7-2,13,TGTGCCAGCAGCTTAATACAGGGTTATGGCTACACCTTC,CASSLIQGYGYTF
TRBJ1-2,.,.,TRBV19,16,TGTGCCAGTAGTCCACATGCAATCGGGACCAACTATGGCTACACCTTC,CASSPHAIGTNYGYTF
TRBJ2-7,.,.,TRBV6-5,12,TGTGCCACCCACTCGTTGACCGACGAGCAGTACTTC,CATHSLTDEQYF
TRBJ2-7,.,.,TRBV10-3,12,TGTGCCACCGGGGCGAGCTCCTACGAGCAGTACTTC,CATGASSYEQYF
TRBJ1-5,.,.,TRBV29-1,13,TGCAGCGTTGAACTGGATAGCAATCAGCCCCAGCATTTT,CSVELDSNQPQHF
TRBJ1-2,.,.,TRBV28,13,TGTGCCAGCAGCCAACCAGAGAACTATGGCTACACCTTC,CASSQPENYGYTF
TRBJ2-7,.,.,TRBV6-8,16,TGTGCCAGCAGTTACCTACGGGACTTTTTGACCTACGAGCAGTACTTC,CASSYLRDFLTYEQYF
TRBJ2-7,.,TRBD1,TRBV11-2,14,TGTGCCAGCAGCGGACAGGGGGAAATCTACGAGCAGTACTTC,CASSGQGEIYEQYF
TRBJ1-1,.,TRBD1,TRBV28,15,TGTGCCAGCAGGACCGGGACAGGCGCTAACACTGAAGCTTTCTTT,CASRTGTGANTEAFF
TRBJ2-6,.,.,TRBV11-1,18,TGTGCCAGCAGCTTAGCGCCCCACGACAGCTCTGGGGCCAACGTCCTGACTTTC,CASSLAPHDSSGANVLTF
TRBJ2-3,.,TRBD1,TRBV18,15,TGTGCCAGCTCACCGACAGGGGGATCCACAGATACGCAGTATTTT,CASSPTGGSTDTQYF
TRBJ2-3,.,TRBD2,TRBV7-2,16,TGTGCCAGCAGCTTAGCAACTAGCGGGGGGACAGATACGCAGTATTTT,CASSLATSGGTDTQYF
TRBJ2-1,.,.,TRBV11-3,16,TGTGCCAGCAGCTTAGATGTCGGGAAATCCTACAATGAGCAGTTCTTC,CASSLDVGKSYNEQFF
TRBJ2-3,.,TRBD1,TRBV9,16,TGTGCCAGCAGCGGTGCCGGGACAGCTAGCACAGATACGCAGTATTTT,CASSGAGTASTDTQYF
TRBJ1-5,.,.,TRBV2,15,TGTGCCAGCAGTGTCACCCGACAACACAATCAGCCCCAGCATTTT,CASSVTRQHNQPQHF
TRBJ2-2,.,TRBD2,TRBV28,16,TGTGCCAGCAGCCGCGGACTAGCGGGGAACACCGGGGAGCTGTTTTTT,CASSRGLAGNTGELFF
TRBJ2-4,.,.,TRBV6-5,15,TGTGCCAGCAGTTACTCGGGGCCCTTCGGGAACATTCAGTACTTC,CASSYSGPFGNIQYF
TRBJ1-1,.,.,TRBV5-1,15,TGCGCCAGCCACGATGGTCCGGTCATGAACACTGAAGCTTTCTTT,CASHDGPVMNTEAFF
TRBJ1-5,.,.,TRBV6-5,13,TGTGCCAGCAGTTCGACAGTAAATCAGCCCCAGCATTTT,CASSSTVNQPQHF
TRBJ1-2,.,.,TRBV18,14,TGTGCCAGCTCACCACTTCCCGATGTCTATGGCTACACCTTC,CASSPLPDVYGYTF
TRBJ2-3,.,TRBD2,TRBV12-5,15,TGTGCTAGTGGCTCCGGACTAGCGAGCACAGATACGCAGTATTTT,CASGSGLASTDTQYF
TRBJ2-1,.,.,TRBV9,17,TGTGCCAGCAGCCCTACACCGGGACTGGGCGCATACAATGAGCAGTTCTTC,CASSPTPGLGAYNEQFF
TRBJ2-7,.,.,TRBV6-6,15,TGTGCCAGCAGTTACAGTCAGGGGGGCACCTACGAGCAGTACTTC,CASSYSQGGTYEQYF
TRBJ2-7,once,.,TRBV2,14,TGTGCCAGCAGACTCCGGGACACATCTTACGAGCAGTACTTC,CASRLRDTSYEQYF
TRBJ2-4,.,TRBD2,TRBV4-1,16,TGCGCCAGCAGCCAAAGATTTAGCGGGGGCGAAAACATTCAGTACTTC,CASSQRFSGGENIQYF
TRBJ2-2,.,.,TRBV27,15,TGTGCCAGCAGCTTGGGACCGAAGAACACCGGGGAGCTGTTTTTT,CASSLGPKNTGELFF
TRBJ1-2,few,TRBD1,TRBV5-1,14,TGCGCCAGCAGCTTCGGGACAGCTAACTATGGCTACACCTTC,CASSFGTANYGYTF
TRBJ1-3,.,.,TRBV7-2,15,TGTGCCAGCAGCTTACGGGGGGGGAATGGAAACACCATATATTTT,CASSLRGGNGNTIYF
TRBJ1-2,.,TRBD1,TRBV5-4,18,TGTGCCAGCAGCGTTCCGGGACAGGGGTCGCCCAACCGAGATGGCTACACCTTC,CASSVPGQGSPNRDGYTF
TRBJ1-3,.,.,TRBV5-5,12,TGTGCCAGCAGCGTGCCGGTCAACACCATATATTTT,CASSVPVNTIYF
TRBJ2-3,once,.,TRBV13,18,TGTGCCAGCAGCTTAGCTCTATCGCTGGGGGGGCAGGAAGATACGCAGTATTTT,CASSLALSLGGQEDTQYF
TRBJ2-3,.,TRBD2,TRBV7-2,19,TGTGCCAGCAGCCTAAGGCCTAGCGGGGGTCGCGACGCTACAGATACGCAGTATTTT,CASSLRPSGGRDATDTQYF
TRBJ2-7,.,TRBD1,TRBV2,13,TGTGCCAGCAGGACAGACAGGGGCTACGAGCAGTACTTC,CASRTDRGYEQYF
TRBJ2-3,.,TRBD2,TRBV9,16,TGTGCCAGCAGCGCATTAAGCGGGGGGGCCGCAGATACGCAGTATTTT,CASSALSGGAADTQYF
TRBJ1-6,.,.,TRBV28,17,TGTGCCAGCAGTTCGCGGGCAGCGAGCTCCTATAATTCACCCCTCCACTTT,CASSSRAASSYNSPLHF
TRBJ2-4,.,TRBD2,TRBV7-2,16,TGTGCCAGCAGCTTAGTAACTAGCGGGACGAAAAACATTCAGTACTTC,CASSLVTSGTKNIQYF
TRBJ2-7,.,.,TRBV6-1,14,TGTGCCAGCAGTGAAGGCGACAGGCGGTACGAGCAGTACTTC,CASSEGDRRYEQYF
TRBJ2-1,once,TRBD1,TRBV4-1,14,TGCGCCAGCAGCCACCGACAGGGCTACAATGAGCAGTTCTTC,CASSHRQGYNEQFF
TRBJ1-5,.,.,TRBV5-1,14,TGCGCCAGCAGCCCGACTGGCAGCAATCAGCCCCAGCATTTT,CASSPTGSNQPQHF
TRBJ2-3,.,TRBD2,TRBV10-3,15,TGTGCCATAAAATTAGCGGGGGGTCCCACAGATGCGCAGTATTTT,CAIKLAGGPTDAQYF
TRBJ1-2,.,.,TRBV7-2,14,TGTGCCAGCAGCCGCCACGGGAGTCTCTATGGCTACACCTTC,CASSRHGSLYGYTF
TRBJ2-1,.,TRBD2,TRBV19,18,TGTGCCAGTAGTACTCTAGCGGGGGTCGGACTTTCCTACAATGAGCAGTTCTTC,CASSTLAGVGLSYNEQFF
TRBJ1-6,.,.,TRBV6-1,14,TGTGCCAGCAGTGACCAGGCAAATAATTCACCCCTCCACTTT,CASSDQANNSPLHF
TRBJ1-5,.,.,TRBV19,13,TGTGCCAGTAGCCGACAGCGAGATCAGCCCCAGCATTTT,CASSRQRDQPQHF
TRBJ2-7,.,.,TRBV6-5,11,TGTGCCAGCAGGGTACAAAACGAGCAGTACTTC,CASRVQNEQYF
TRBJ1-1,.,.,TRBV18,16,TGTGCCAGCTCACCTTTTTCTCGGCAGTTGAACACTGAAGCTTTCTTT,CASSPFSRQLNTEAFF
TRBJ2-5,.,.,TRBV5-1,14,TGCGCCAGCAGCCCGGGTCCATTAGGGGAGACCCAGTACTTC,CASSPGPLGETQYF
TRBJ2-7,.,.,TRBV5-1,12,TGCGCCAGCACCGAAGACAGCAGCGAGCAGTACTTC,CASTEDSSEQYF
TRBJ1-1,.,.,TRBV18,15,TGCGCCAGCTCACCACCCAACAGATGGAACACTGAAGCTTTCTTT,CASSPPNRWNTEAFF
TRBJ1-1,.,.,TRBV29-1,12,TGCAGCGTCCGCAGGGTTAACACTGAAGCTTTCTTT,CSVRRVNTEAFF
TRBJ1-4,.,.,TRBV10-3,14,TGTGCCATCAGTAAAACGGCAACTAATGAAAAACTGTTTTTT,CAISKTATNEKLFF
TRBJ1-5,.,.,TRBV6-1,13,TGTGCCAGCAGTGTTGGACAGTATCAGCCCCAGCATTTT,CASSVGQYQPQHF